This T cell receptor (beta chain) was sequenced during a study of human thymus T cells. The thymus tissue came from resections taken during corrective heart surgery. Samples came from healthy Finnish infants during open corrective cardiac surgery. Study conclusions and caveats: What related research reported was that thymic repertoires overlapped highly among unrelated individuals. Thymic and blood repertoires seemed to show skewed V and J gene use.

Turning to this clone: What it binds is unknown.

The trim removed 3 bases at V and 3 bases at J, leaving 2 bases unmatched. Germline V gene lookup returns CDR1 LNHDA and CDR2 SQIVND (reference sequence). The length of the CDR3 is 13 residues. The assay was immunoSEQ multiplex PCR, and TCRdb's table has in-frame clones only and misses some. The table lists around 130,000 clones, about 95% of them singletons. The chain carries TRBV19 and TRBJ2-7, with 7 bases lining up with TRBD1. This receptor was identified in a boy less than two years old with a congenital heart defect but otherwise immunologically healthy. The specimen was thymus tissue. The CDR3 here is CASSIRDSYEQYF. CDR3 coding DNA: TGTGCCAGTAGTATCCGGGACAGCTACGAGCAGTACTTC. Full variable domain (remainder filled in from reference TRBV19 and TRBJ2-7): DGGITQSPKYLFRKEGQNVTLSCEQNLNHDAMYWYRQDPGQGLRLIYYSQIVNDFQKGDIAEGYSVSREKKESFPLTVTSAQKNPTAFYLCASSIRDSYEQYFGPGTRLTVT.